This paragraph reports one T cell receptor (beta chain). Its antigen is unidentified. The repertoire was sequenced with immunoSEQ multiplex PCR; TCRdb's copy has only in-frame clones and lacks some. The sample consists of around 120,000 clones, roughly 85% of them appearing once. The data belong to a study of T cell responses to AZD1222 COVID-19 vaccine. Study-wide results and limits: Increases in Spike-specific TCR breadth and depth were seen after two AZD1222 doses.

The source of this sequence is an adult in good health. Here the sequenced sample was peripheral blood, taken on day 0 of MenACWY control vaccination.

The CDR3 protein is CASSLRPLYGYTF. DNA for the CDR3: TGTGCCAGCAGCTTGAGACCGCTCTATGGCTACACCTTC. This chain uses TRBV5-4 with TRBJ1-2; D unresolved. The V and J ends lost 1 base and 4 bases respectively, with 8 bases between them. Germline V lookup: CDR1 SGHNT, CDR2 YYREEE (reference sequence). The CDR3 extends over 13 amino acids.